The 28 T cell receptor beta chains in this list originate from one sample, sequenced in a study of post-analysis software for immune sequencing data. Study findings and constraints: Among five TRBV segments more frequent in patients than controls were TRBV5-6, TRBV5-1 and TRBV20-1.

TCR beta cDNA libraries included unique molecular identifiers. One entry per CDR3 protein, called by TCRdb with MiXCR from the PCR reads. Of roughly 650,000 distinct CDR3 sequences listed, approximately 60% were seen once; the top ten hold approximately 11%. Their specific antigens are unknown. Material: blood. The receptors here all came from a girl aged 2 to 10 with multiple sclerosis.

This chain links TRBV20-1 with TRBJ2-1, with TRBD2 matching over 11 bases. Losses at the gene ends were 3 bases for V and 4 bases for J; bases not matched to a gene: 23. The CDR3 loop spans 21 amino acids. Per the germline V gene, CDR1 is DFQATT and CDR2 is SNEGSKA (reference sequence). The CDR3 nucleotides read TGCAGTGCTAGGGCCCTCTCACAGATAGCGGGAGGGCCCGGCACATACAATGAGCAGTTCTTC. Amino acids: CSARALSQIAGGPGTYNEQFF.

V usage is TRBV7-9 and J usage is TRBJ2-3; 9 nucleotides match TRBD2. The CDR3 has 16 amino acids. After removal of 10 bases from V and 0 bases from J, the junction contained 11 bases not matched to a gene. The V gene's germline CDR1 is SEHNR and CDR2 FQNEAQ (reference sequence). The CDR3 coding sequence is TGTGCCATCGGCGGGAGAGCGGGGGGTAGCACAGATACGCAGTATTTT. Protein: CAIGGRAGGSTDTQYF.

This clonotype was counted between two and nine times. V and J are TRBV11-2 and TRBJ2-1; weak D call: TRBD2 (5 bases). Germline CDR1 SGHAT, CDR2 FQNNGV. This CDR3 comprises 12 residues. V was trimmed by 6 bases and J by 7 bases, leaving 10 bases between them. CDR3 residues: CASSWRWNEQFF. The CDR3 DNA reads as TGTGCCAGCAGTTGGAGGTGGAATGAGCAGTTCTTC.

The CDR3 DNA reads TGTGCCAGCAGGACAGCGGGGTGCTACGAGCAGTACTTC. Amino acids: CASRTAGCYEQYF. The rearrangement joins TRBV6-5 to TRBJ2-7; 7 bases map to TRBD2. The germline V gene encodes CDR1 MNHEY and CDR2 SVGAGI. The CDR3 runs 13 residues. Trimming cost V 6 bases and J 3 bases; bases outside gene matches: 5.

This clonotype has at least ten counts. Compared with germline, one end of the junction differs, possibly owing to a read error. The V gene is TRBV5-1, the J gene TRBJ2-5; no clear D gene. The germline V gene has CDR1 SGHRS and CDR2 YFSETQ. CDR3 length equals 14 residues. This chain's CDR3 is CASSLLGLQETQYF. As DNA, the CDR3 is TGTGCCAGCAGCTTGTTGGGGTTACAAGAGACCCAGTACTTC.

The V and J genes are TRBV6-5 and TRBJ1-2; tentatively, D is TRBD1 (6 bases). Per germline, CDR1 MNHEY and CDR2 SVGAGI. The V gene lost 4 bases and the J gene lost 8 bases, with 11 bases spanning the gap. The length of the CDR3 is 12 residues. The CDR3 is CASSCPGEGYTF. For the CDR3, the DNA is TGTGCCAGCAGTTGCCCAGGGGAGGGCTACACCTTC.

This clonotype was counted between two and nine times. The J gene is TRBJ2-1, the V gene TRBV9, with TRBD2 matching over 11 bases. The CDR3 length is 18 residues. J gave up 0 bases and V 0 bases, and 5 bases lay outside the gene matches. CDR1 SGDLS and CDR2 YYNGEE come from the germline V gene. The CDR3 DNA follows: TGTGCCAGCAGCGTAGAACCGGGACTAGCGGACTCCTACAATGAGCAGTTCTTC. This gives the protein CASSVEPGLADSYNEQFF. The full variable domain, rest sourced from reference TRBV9 and TRBJ2-1, is DSGVTQTPKHLITATGQRVTLRCSPRSGDLSVYWYQQSLDQGLQFLIQYYNGEERAKGNILERFSAQQFPDLHSELNLSSLELGDSALYFCASSVEPGLADSYNEQFFGPGTRLTVL.

The chain links TRBV6-5 to TRBJ1-1; the D gene is possibly TRBD1 (6 bases). In germline, CDR1 is MNHEY, CDR2 SVGAGI. V lost 4 bases, J lost 6 bases, and 21 bases lay in between. The CDR3 is 16 residues long. CDR3 sequence reads: CASSLIATGKKAEAFF. In DNA form, the CDR3 reads TGTGCCAGCAGTTTAATCGCGACAGGAAAGAAGGCTGAAGCTTTCTTT.

The V call is TRBV5-1, the J call TRBJ2-1; D is perhaps TRBD1 (5 bases). Trimming took off 0 bases at V and 4 bases at J, with 11 bases between the two ends. The CDR3 is 15 amino acids. Germline lookup yields CDR1 SGHRS and CDR2 YFSETQ. CDR3 amino acids: CASSLGQYTYNEQFF. In DNA form, the CDR3 reads TGCGCCAGCAGCTTGGGACAGTATACATACAATGAGCAGTTCTTC.

The V call is TRBV3-1, the J call TRBJ2-3; D call uncertain. The CDR3 is 14 residues long. Germline V gene data show CDR1 as LGHDT and CDR2 as YNNKEL (reference sequence). Trimming took off 0 bases at V and 3 bases at J, with 7 bases between the two ends. CDR3 sequence: CASSQEDGTDTQYF. The DNA of the CDR3 is TGTGCCAGCAGCCAAGAAGACGGGACAGATACGCAGTATTTT.

DNA of the CDR3: TGTACCAGCAGCAAAGGACCAGATAGCAATCAGCCCCAGCATTTT. Translated, it gives CTSSKGPDSNQPQHF. The chain joins TRBV21-1 to TRBJ1-5. TRBV21-1 is a recognized pseudogene. The CDR3 extends over 15 amino acids.

The chain employs TRBV27 and TRBJ2-1; TRBD1 is a possible D gene (6 bases). V was shortened by 6 bases and J by 6 bases, with 12 bases between the two germline ends. Germline CDR1 and CDR2: MNHEY and SMNVEV (reference sequence). CDR3 size: 13 residues. The CDR3 nucleotides read TGTGCCAGCAGGAGGCAGGGGCGCAATGAGCAGTTCTTC. Translation gives CASRRQGRNEQFF.

The J gene is TRBJ2-3, the V gene TRBV30; D is unresolved. CDR1 and CDR2 (germline): GTSNPN, SVGIG (reference sequence). With 0 bases removed from V and 6 bases from J, the gap between germline ends came to 4 bases. CDR3 size: 11 residues. This CDR3 is CAWSVIDTQYF. The CDR3 DNA reads TGTGCCTGGAGTGTAATCGATACGCAGTATTTT. The variable domain in full, with the rest retrieved from reference TRBV30 and TRBJ2-3, is SQTIHQWPATLVQPVGSPLSLECTVEGTSNPNLYWYRQAAGRGLQLLFYSVGIGQISSEVPQNLSASRPQDRQFILSSKKLLLSDSGFYLCAWSVIDTQYFGPGTRLTVL.

The chain links TRBV5-6 to TRBJ1-1; D is ambiguous. The length of the CDR3 is 14 residues. The germline CDR1 and CDR2 sequences are SGHDT and YYEEEE. Trimming left V 3 bases short and J 3 bases short, with 12 bases between. This CDR3 is CASSWGNLHTEAFF. The CDR3 DNA follows: TGTGCCAGCAGCTGGGGAAACCTGCACACTGAAGCTTTCTTT.

This clonotype came up a few times. The V and J genes are TRBV5-1 and TRBJ1-1; a weak D match, TRBD1 (5 bases). This CDR3 spans 14 amino acids. Looked up from germline, CDR1 is SGHRS and CDR2 is YFSETQ. The germline V and J ends were trimmed by 0 bases and 5 bases, with 11 bases remaining between them. The CDR3 nucleotides read TGCGCCAGCAGCTTGGAGGGGAAAGGTACTGAAGCTTTCTTT. Amino acid sequence: CASSLEGKGTEAFF.

The rearrangement uses TRBV3-1 and TRBJ1-2; D call uncertain. The germline gives CDR1 LGHDT, CDR2 YNNKEL (reference sequence). V gave up 4 bases and J gave up 8 bases, with 11 bases separating them. The CDR3 is 12 amino acids. CDR3 sequence: CASSLTSGGYTF. CDR3 DNA: TGTGCCAGCAGCCTTACCTCCGGCGGCTACACCTTC.

CDR3 in amino acids: CASSRTAGDGETQYF. CDR3 nucleotides: TGTGCCAGCAGCCGTACGGCGGGAGACGGGGAGACCCAGTACTTC. The chain uses TRBV3-1 and TRBJ2-7, with 7 bases fitting TRBD2. The J call may be incorrect, as the DNA end agrees better with TRBJ2-5. CDR3 size: 15 residues. CDR1 LGHDT and CDR2 YNNKEL come from the germline V gene (reference sequence).

The chain's CDR3 is CASSYSLMGGSEQYF. CDR3 in DNA: TGTGCCAGCAGTTACTCGCTGATGGGGGGCTCGGAGCAGTACTTC. The chain carries TRBV6-5 and TRBJ2-7; D assignment may be TRBD1 or TRBD2 (6 bases each). Germline values: CDR1 MNHEY, CDR2 SVGAGI. CDR3 size: 15 residues. Trimming shortened V by 0 bases and J by 7 bases, and 16 bases separated the two germline ends.

This clonotype was detected once. The V and J genes are TRBV29-1 and TRBJ2-4; TRBD1 might be the D (6 bases). This CDR3 region has 14 residues. Germline V gives CDR1 SQVTM, CDR2 ANQGSEA. Deletions cut 7 bases from V and 0 bases from J, with 13 bases between. The CDR3 DNA follows: TGCAGCGCCAGCCCGACAGGAGCCAAAAACATTCAGTACTTC. Protein sequence: CSASPTGAKNIQYF.

The V gene is TRBV29-1, the J gene TRBJ2-3, with 7 bases matching TRBD2. CDR1 is SQVTM, CDR2 ANQGSEA, per germline. The CDR3 runs to 14 residues. J was trimmed by 2 bases and V by 7 bases; bases with no gene match: 9. Here the CDR3 DNA reads TGCAGCGCCGGACGACTAGCACTCACAGATACGCAGTATTTT. It is translated as CSAGRLALTDTQYF.

The J gene is TRBJ2-3, the V gene TRBV5-1; 12 bases line up with TRBD2. This CDR3 comprises 19 residues. CDR1 and CDR2 (germline): SGHRS, YFSETQ. V gave up 3 bases and J gave up 2 bases; unmatched junction bases: 13. CDR3 residues: CASSSSPGGLAGVTDTQYF. In DNA, the CDR3 is TGCGCCAGCAGCTCTAGCCCAGGGGGACTAGCGGGCGTCACAGATACGCAGTATTTT.

The rearrangement uses TRBV2 and TRBJ2-3; no definite D call. Germline values: CDR1 SNHLY, CDR2 FYNNEI. V shed 1 base and J shed 0 bases, with 11 bases lying between them. The CDR3 length is 16 residues. CDR3 region: CASSEDGQPSTDTQYF. In nucleotides, the CDR3 is TGTGCCAGCAGTGAAGACGGGCAGCCTAGCACAGATACGCAGTATTTT.

The V call is TRBV20-1, the J call TRBJ2-7, with D tentatively TRBD1 or TRBD2 (6 bases each). CDR3 length: 13 residues. Germline loops: CDR1 DFQATT, CDR2 SNEGSKA (reference sequence). The germline V and J ends were trimmed by 6 bases and 3 bases, with 15 bases remaining between them. CDR3 bases: TGCAGTGCCAAGACCGGAGGGGGCTACGAGCAGTACTTC. It translates to CSAKTGGGYEQYF.

This clonotype was seen a handful of times. This chain links TRBV4-2 with TRBJ2-1; 11 nucleotides line up with TRBD2. Germline CDR1 LGHNA, CDR2 YNFKEQ. Trimming removed 0 bases from V and 6 bases from J; junction bases left unmatched: 7. The CDR3 length is 17 residues. In DNA, the CDR3 is TGTGCCAGCAGCCAAGACCGACTAGCGGGGAGTCGCAATGAGCAGTTCTTC. It translates to CASSQDRLAGSRNEQFF.

This clonotype was counted once. V is TRBV27 and J is TRBJ2-7; D call uncertain. Deletions cut 5 bases from V and 2 bases from J, with 10 bases between. Per germline, CDR1 MNHEY and CDR2 SMNVEV (reference sequence). The CDR3 contains 13 residues. The CDR3 DNA follows: TGTGCCAGCAGTAACCCCGGACCCTACGAGCAGTACTTC. This encodes CASSNPGPYEQYF.

This clonotype was seen more than once but under ten times. The J gene is TRBJ1-2, the V gene TRBV7-2; tentative D call: TRBD1 (5 bases). Trimming took 5 bases from V and 7 from J, leaving 14 bases between them. The CDR3 totals 13 residues. From germline, CDR1 is SGHTA and CDR2 FQGNSA. The CDR3 loop reads CASSRGGLAGYTF. The DNA for the CDR3 is TGTGCCAGCAGCCGCGGGGGGTTGGCTGGCTACACCTTC.

V gene TRBV7-2 combines with J gene TRBJ2-1; 10 bases are a match to TRBD2. Looked up from germline, CDR1 is SGHTA and CDR2 is FQGNSA. V lost 5 bases to trimming and J lost 5 bases; unmatched junction nucleotides: 6. The CDR3 extends over 15 amino acids. The CDR3 region has the DNA TGTGCCAGCAGCGGAAGCGGGAGGGAGAACAATGAGCAGTTCTTC. It specifies CASSGSGRENNEQFF.

This clonotype was detected only a few times. At one end the junction does not follow the germline gene, possibly because of a read error. V gene TRBV5-1 combines with J gene TRBJ1-5; 9 bases are a match to TRBD1. There are 14 residues in the CDR3. CDR1 is SGHRS and CDR2 is YFSETQ in the germline V gene. CDR3 sequence reads: CASSLGTGSQPQHF. DNA of the CDR3: TGTGCCAGCAGCTTAGGGACAGGGAGCCAGCCCCAGCATTTT.